These 5 T cell receptor beta chains were sequenced from one sample in a study of cytomegalovirus exposure and HLA in healthy donors. The PCR contained 60 Vbeta and 13 Jbeta primers. Some clones are missing from TCRdb's copy, which holds only in-frame ones; the method was immunoSEQ multiplex PCR. The ten most abundant clones cover roughly 7.4% of a sample with 65,000 to 80,000 clones. Sequenced sample: PBMCs. All receptors come from a female donor in good health and CMV-seropositive.

The gene calls are TRBV28 and TRBJ2-3; 10 bases are shared with TRBD2. CDR3 length: 16 amino acids. Germline CDR1 MDHEN, CDR2 SYDVKM. Trimming at V came to 3 bases and at J to 6 bases, leaving 9 bases not matched to a gene. CDR3 DNA sequence: TGTGCCAGCAGTTTCCAGCGGGGGGGCTCCAGGGATACGCAGTATTTT. Protein: CASSFQRGGSRDTQYF.

The chain couples TRBV15 to TRBJ2-5; D is unclear. The germline CDR1 and CDR2 sequences are LNHNV and YYDKDF (reference sequence). The CDR3 length is 14 residues. Trimming left V 1 base short and J 4 bases short, with 10 bases between. For the CDR3, the DNA is TGTGCCACCAGCAGAGGGGTCGGCGGAGAGACCCAGTACTTC. This gives the protein CATSRGVGGETQYF.

This chain connects TRBV27 to TRBJ2-3, with D possibly matching TRBD1 (6 bases). The germline V and J ends were trimmed by 3 bases and 0 bases, with 16 bases remaining between them. The length of the CDR3 is 17 residues. Germline-derived CDR1 and CDR2 are MNHEY and SMNVEV (reference sequence). The CDR3 loop reads CASSFNTGTSSTDTQYF. CDR3 bases: TGTGCCAGCAGTTTCAACACCGGGACATCAAGCACAGATACGCAGTATTTT.

V and J are TRBV27 and TRBJ2-7, with a possible D match to TRBD2 (6 bases). Germline lookup yields CDR1 MNHEY and CDR2 SMNVEV (reference sequence). This CDR3 is 13 amino acids long. With 5 bases removed from V and 4 bases from J, the gap between germline ends came to 12 bases. CDR3 DNA sequence: TGTGCCAGCAGTGCCTCCCGGGGGTACGAGCAGTACTTC. It codes for CASSASRGYEQYF.

This chain joins TRBV6-1 and TRBJ1-4; D remains ambiguous. Per germline, CDR1 MNHNS and CDR2 SASEGT. The CDR3 loop spans 17 amino acids. V was trimmed by 1 base and J by 5 bases, leaving 17 bases between them. This chain's CDR3 is CASSEVSRGLLNEKLFF. The CDR3 nucleotides are TGTGCCAGCAGTGAAGTATCCAGAGGCCTCTTAAATGAAAAACTGTTTTTT.